This T cell receptor beta chain derives from a study of T cell repertoires in cytomegalovirus infection. TCRdb passed the reads through MiXCR, listing each CDR3 protein once. The sample contains about 310,000 distinct CDR3 sequences, approximately 8.9% of which appear only once. This clonotype was detected many times. Germline CDR1 and CDR2: SGHTA and FQGNSA. This CDR3 has 17 residues. V dropped 4 bases and J dropped 3 bases, with 21 bases sitting between them. Material: PBMCs. The chain employs TRBV7-2 and TRBJ1-1, with no clear D. This TCR came from a human donor in good health (CMV status not recorded). Some clones in this sample may be carry-over from other donors' samples. The CDR3 sequence is CASSSSVPRWGDTEAFF. As DNA, the CDR3 is TGTGCCAGCAGCTCCAGCGTCCCACGTTGGGGAGACACTGAAGCTTTCTTT.